The sample holds a few counts of the clone carrying this T cell receptor (beta chain). This CDR3 contains 13 residues. The germline V gene has CDR1 SGHAT and CDR2 FQDESV (reference sequence). Trimming took 5 bases from V and 5 from J, leaving 10 bases between them. The data stem from a study of T cells in Graves' hyperthyroidism and ophthalmopathy. RNA transcripts served as the template for amplifying TCR beta CDR3 regions. The HTBI primer set drove a first-round RT-PCR of the TCR CDR3. TCRdb recomputed calls from the multiplex PCR reads with MiXCR, one row per CDR3 protein. The sample holds almost 600,000 distinct CDR3 sequences, 11% to 15% seen once.

This receptor was taken from a woman aged 25 to 45 with Graves' hyperthyroidism that later progressed to Graves' ophthalmopathy. The chain links TRBV11-1 to TRBJ2-1; D is undetermined. Sequencing input: blood. CDR3 protein: CASSLDYHNEQFF. As DNA, the CDR3 is TGTGCCAGCAGCCTAGATTACCACAATGAGCAGTTCTTC.